The source of this T cell receptor (beta chain) is a study of metastatic and nonmetastatic thyroid tumors. Study-level information: Repertoires from malignant and benign thyroid patients were compared across blood and tumor or nodule tissue. Study outcomes and limitations: According to reports, the diversity of TCR beta was significantly higher in malignant thyroid tumors than in benign nodules, and this held in both blood and tumor samples.

This clone has a count of ten or more. Its antigen remains unknown. This CDR3 comprises 14 residues. Germline V CDR1 and CDR2: MGHRA, YSYEKL. V trimming: 1 base; J trimming: 5 bases; junction bases outside the gene matches: 2. Each patient came to thyroid surgery without any prior treatment (of any kind). Per the original data handling: Researchers built a distant-metastasis classifier for papillary thyroid cancer that drew on CDR3 differences across clinicopathological groups. TCRdb re-called clones via MiXCR from the PCR reads. TCRdb assigned the V and J calls; the authors' analysis was not used. The profile covers about 21,000 clones, with approximately 25% appearing a single time and about a fifth taken by the ten largest.

This receptor was identified in a female donor with papillary thyroid cancer or a benign thyroid nodule (not recorded which). Some clones in this sample may be carry-over from other donors' samples. Source material: blood. J is TRBJ2-1 and V is TRBV4-1; 7 nucleotides agree with TRBD1. The CDR3 loop is CASSQADRNNEQFF. CDR3 nucleotides: TGCGCCAGCAGCCAAGCGGACAGGAACAATGAGCAGTTCTTC.